Detailed here is one T cell receptor (beta chain). What it recognizes is unknown. The record originates from a study of cytomegalovirus exposure and HLA in healthy donors. Study as a whole: Early released data had approximately 86 million unique TCRs, all coming from HLA-typed donors.

In the PCR, 60 Vbeta and 13 Jbeta primers were used. TCRdb's table, derived via immunoSEQ multiplex PCR, lists solely in-frame clones and lacks some. The sample has approximately 140,000 clones, roughly 72% seen once. Whole-study findings and limits: Only CMV serostatus was available as immune exposure information. There were some V segments, including TRBV6-2 and TRBV6-3, excluded as indistinguishable. Associated with HLA alleles at 0.05 false discovery rate in a later analysis were 16,951 TCR beta sequences.

Germline CDR1 and CDR2: SGHRS and YFSETQ. V lost 2 bases and J lost 7, with 12 bases in between. The CDR3 is made up of 14 amino acids. The sample consisted of PBMCs. The chain couples TRBV5-1 to TRBJ1-4, with D perhaps TRBD1 (5 bases). The clonotype was recovered from a woman aged 50 to 60 in good health and CMV-seronegative. The CDR3 here is CASSFGREGEKLFF. The CDR3 bases are TGCGCCAGCAGCTTTGGCAGGGAAGGTGAAAAACTGTTTTTT.